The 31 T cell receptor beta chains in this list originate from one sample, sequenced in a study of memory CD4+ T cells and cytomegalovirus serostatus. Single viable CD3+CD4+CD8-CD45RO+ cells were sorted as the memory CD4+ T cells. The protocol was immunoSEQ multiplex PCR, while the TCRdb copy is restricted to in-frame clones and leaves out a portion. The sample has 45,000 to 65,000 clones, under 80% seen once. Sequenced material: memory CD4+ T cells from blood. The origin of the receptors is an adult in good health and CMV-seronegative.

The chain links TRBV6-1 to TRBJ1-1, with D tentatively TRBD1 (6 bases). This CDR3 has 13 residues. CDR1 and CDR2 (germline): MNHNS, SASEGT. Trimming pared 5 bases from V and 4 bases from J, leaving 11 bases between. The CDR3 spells CASSQGLSTEAFF. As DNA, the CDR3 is TGTGCCAGCAGTCAGGGGCTGAGCACTGAAGCTTTCTTT.

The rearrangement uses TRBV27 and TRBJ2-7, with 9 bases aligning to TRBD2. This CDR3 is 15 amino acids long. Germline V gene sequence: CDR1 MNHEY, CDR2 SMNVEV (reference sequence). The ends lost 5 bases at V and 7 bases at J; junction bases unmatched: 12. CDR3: CASSPLAGPRGEQYF. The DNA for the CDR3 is TGTGCCAGCAGTCCTCTAGCGGGGCCTCGAGGGGAGCAGTACTTC.

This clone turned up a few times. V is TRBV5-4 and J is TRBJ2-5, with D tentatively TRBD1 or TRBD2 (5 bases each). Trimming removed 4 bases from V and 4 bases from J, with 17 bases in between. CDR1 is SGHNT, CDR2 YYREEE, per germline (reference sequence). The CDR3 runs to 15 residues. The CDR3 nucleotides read TGTGCCAGCAGCCCAACCGGGACCAAGGGAGAGACCCAGTACTTC. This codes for CASSPTGTKGETQYF.

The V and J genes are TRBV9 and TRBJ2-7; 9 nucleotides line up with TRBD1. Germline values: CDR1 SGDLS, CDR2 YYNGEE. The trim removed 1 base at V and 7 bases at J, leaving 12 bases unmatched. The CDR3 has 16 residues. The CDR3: CASSVLSTGGSREQYF. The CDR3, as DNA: TGTGCCAGCAGCGTACTCTCGACAGGGGGGTCGCGGGAGCAGTACTTC.

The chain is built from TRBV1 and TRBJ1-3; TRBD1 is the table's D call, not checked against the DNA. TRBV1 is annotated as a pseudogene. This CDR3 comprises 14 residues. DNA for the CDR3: TGCACCAGCAGCACTACAGGGGCCGGAAACACCATATATTTT. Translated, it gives CTSSTTGAGNTIYF.

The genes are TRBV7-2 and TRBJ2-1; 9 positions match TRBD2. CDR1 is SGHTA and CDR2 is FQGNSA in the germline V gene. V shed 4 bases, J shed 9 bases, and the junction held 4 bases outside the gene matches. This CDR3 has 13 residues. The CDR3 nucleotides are TGTGCCAGCAGCTCGGGACTAGCTGGTGAGCAGTTCTTC. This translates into CASSSGLAGEQFF.

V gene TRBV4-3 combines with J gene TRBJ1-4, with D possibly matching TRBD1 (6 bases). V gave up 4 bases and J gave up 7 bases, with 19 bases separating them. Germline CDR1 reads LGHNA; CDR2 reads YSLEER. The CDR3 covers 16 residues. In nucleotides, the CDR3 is TGCGCCAGCAGCCTATACGACCGGACAGTGGGTGAAAAACTGTTTTTT. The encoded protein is CASSLYDRTVGEKLFF.

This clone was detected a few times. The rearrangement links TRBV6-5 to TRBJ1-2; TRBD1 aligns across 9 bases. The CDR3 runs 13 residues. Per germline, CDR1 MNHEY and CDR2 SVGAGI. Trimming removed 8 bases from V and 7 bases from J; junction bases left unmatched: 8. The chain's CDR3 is CASAYRGQTGYTF. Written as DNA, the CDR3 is TGTGCCAGCGCATACAGGGGGCAGACTGGCTACACCTTC.

As DNA, the CDR3 is TGTGCCAGTAGTTCCGTGTCGGGGGGGAATGAAAAACTGTTTTTT. Translating it yields CASSSVSGGNEKLFF. The rearrangement links TRBV19 to TRBJ1-4; tentatively, D is TRBD1 (5 bases). Trimming shortened V by 5 bases and J by 5 bases, and 15 bases separated the two germline ends. Germline values: CDR1 LNHDA, CDR2 SQIVND (reference sequence). The CDR3 has 15 amino acids.

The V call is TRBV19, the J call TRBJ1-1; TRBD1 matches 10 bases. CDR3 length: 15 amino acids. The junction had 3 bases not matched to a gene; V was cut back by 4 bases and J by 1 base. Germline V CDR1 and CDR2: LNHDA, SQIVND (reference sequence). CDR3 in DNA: TGTGCCAGTAGTAAGAGGACAGGGGGGAACACTGAAGCTTTCTTT. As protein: CASSKRTGGNTEAFF.

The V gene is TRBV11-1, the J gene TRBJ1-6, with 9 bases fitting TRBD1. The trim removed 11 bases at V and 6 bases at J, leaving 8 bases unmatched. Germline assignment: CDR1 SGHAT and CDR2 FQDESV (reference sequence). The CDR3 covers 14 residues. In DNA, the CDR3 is TGTGCCTCAACGGACAGGGGATTTAATTCACCCCTCCACTTT. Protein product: CASTDRGFNSPLHF.

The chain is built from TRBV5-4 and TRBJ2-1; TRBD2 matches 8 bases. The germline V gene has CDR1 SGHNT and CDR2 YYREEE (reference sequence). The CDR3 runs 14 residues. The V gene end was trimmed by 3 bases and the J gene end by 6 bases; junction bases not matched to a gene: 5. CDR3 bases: TGTGCCAGCAGCTCAGCGGGGGTAACCAATGAGCAGTTCTTC. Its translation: CASSSAGVTNEQFF.

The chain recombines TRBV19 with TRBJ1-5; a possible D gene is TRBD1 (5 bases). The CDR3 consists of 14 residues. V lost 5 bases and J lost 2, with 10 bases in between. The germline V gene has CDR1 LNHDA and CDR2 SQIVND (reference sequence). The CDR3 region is CASSWGERNQPQHF. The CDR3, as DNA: TGTGCCAGTAGTTGGGGGGAGCGCAATCAGCCCCAGCATTTT.

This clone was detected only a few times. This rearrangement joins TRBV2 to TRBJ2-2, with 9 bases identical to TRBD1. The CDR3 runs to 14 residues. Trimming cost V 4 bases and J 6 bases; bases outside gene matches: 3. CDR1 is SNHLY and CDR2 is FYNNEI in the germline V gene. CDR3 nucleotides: TGTGCCAGCAGTGGACAGGGGGGGCCCGGGGAGCTGTTTTTT. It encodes CASSGQGGPGELFF.

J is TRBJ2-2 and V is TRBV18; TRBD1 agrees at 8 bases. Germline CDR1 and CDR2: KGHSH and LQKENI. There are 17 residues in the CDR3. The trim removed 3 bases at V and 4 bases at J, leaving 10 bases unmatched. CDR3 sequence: CASSPSSQGASTGELFF. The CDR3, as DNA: TGTGCCAGCTCACCTTCGTCCCAGGGGGCGTCCACCGGGGAGCTGTTTTTT.

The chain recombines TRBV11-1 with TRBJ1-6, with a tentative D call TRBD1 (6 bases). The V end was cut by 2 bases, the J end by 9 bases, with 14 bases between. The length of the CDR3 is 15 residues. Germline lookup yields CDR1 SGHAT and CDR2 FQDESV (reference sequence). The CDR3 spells CASSLMGASSSPLHF. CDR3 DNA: TGTGCCAGCAGCTTAATGGGGGCTAGTTCTTCACCCCTCCACTTT.

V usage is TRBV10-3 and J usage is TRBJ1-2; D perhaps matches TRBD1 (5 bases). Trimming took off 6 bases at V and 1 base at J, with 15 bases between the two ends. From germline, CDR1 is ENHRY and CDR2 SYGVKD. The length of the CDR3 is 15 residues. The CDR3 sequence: CAIRVLLTDNYGYTF. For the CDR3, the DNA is TGTGCCATCAGGGTTCTTTTGACAGATAACTATGGCTACACCTTC.

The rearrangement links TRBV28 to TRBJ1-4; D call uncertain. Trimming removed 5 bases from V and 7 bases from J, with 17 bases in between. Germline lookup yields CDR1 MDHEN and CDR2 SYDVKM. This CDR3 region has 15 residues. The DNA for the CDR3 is TGTGCCAGCAGTACAAACGGTTTGCTAGGTGAAAAACTGTTTTTT. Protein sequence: CASSTNGLLGEKLFF.

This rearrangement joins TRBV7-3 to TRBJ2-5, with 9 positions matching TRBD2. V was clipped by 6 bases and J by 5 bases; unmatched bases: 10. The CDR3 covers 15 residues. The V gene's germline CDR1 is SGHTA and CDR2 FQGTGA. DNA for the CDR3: TGTGCCAGCAGTATTAGCGGGGGCCCCGGGGAGACCCAGTACTTC. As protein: CASSISGGPGETQYF.

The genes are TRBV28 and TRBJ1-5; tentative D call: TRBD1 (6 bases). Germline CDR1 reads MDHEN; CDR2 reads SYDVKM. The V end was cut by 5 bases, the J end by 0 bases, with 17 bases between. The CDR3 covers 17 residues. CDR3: CASSPTGATYSNQPQHF. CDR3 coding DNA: TGTGCCAGCAGTCCCACGGGGGCGACGTATAGCAATCAGCCCCAGCATTTT. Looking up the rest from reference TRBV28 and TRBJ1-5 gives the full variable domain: DVKVTQSSRYLVKRTGEKVFLECVQDMDHENMFWYRQDPGLGLRLIYFSYDVKMKEKGDIPEGYSVSREKKERFSLILESASTNQTSMYLCASSPTGATYSNQPQHFGDGTRLSIL.

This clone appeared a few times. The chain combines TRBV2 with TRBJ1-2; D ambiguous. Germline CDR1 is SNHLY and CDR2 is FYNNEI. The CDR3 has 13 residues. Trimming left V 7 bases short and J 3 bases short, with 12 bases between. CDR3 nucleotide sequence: TGTGCCAGCACGAAGGGTAGGGACTATGGCTACACCTTC. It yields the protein CASTKGRDYGYTF.

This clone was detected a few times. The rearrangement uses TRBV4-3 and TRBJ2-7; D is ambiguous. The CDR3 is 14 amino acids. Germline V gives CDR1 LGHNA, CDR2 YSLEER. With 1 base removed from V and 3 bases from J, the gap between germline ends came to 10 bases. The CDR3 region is CASSQATHNYEQYF. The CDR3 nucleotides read TGCGCCAGCAGCCAAGCGACACATAACTACGAGCAGTACTTC.

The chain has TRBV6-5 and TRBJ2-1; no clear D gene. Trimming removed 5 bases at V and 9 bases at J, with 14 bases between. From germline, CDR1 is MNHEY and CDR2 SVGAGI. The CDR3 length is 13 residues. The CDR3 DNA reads TGTGCCAGCAGTCAAGAGGTATCGGGTGAGCAGTTCTTC. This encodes CASSQEVSGEQFF.

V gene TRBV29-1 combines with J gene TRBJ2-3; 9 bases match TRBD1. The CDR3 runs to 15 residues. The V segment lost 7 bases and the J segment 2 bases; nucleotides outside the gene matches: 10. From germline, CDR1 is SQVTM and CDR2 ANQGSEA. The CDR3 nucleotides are TGCAGCGCGGGACAGGGACTTTCTTTCACAGATACGCAGTATTTT. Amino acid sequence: CSAGQGLSFTDTQYF.

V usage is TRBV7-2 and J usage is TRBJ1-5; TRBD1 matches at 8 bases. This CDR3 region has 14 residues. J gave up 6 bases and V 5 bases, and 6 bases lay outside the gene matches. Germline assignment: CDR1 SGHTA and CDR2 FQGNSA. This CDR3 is CASSPQGVTQPQHF. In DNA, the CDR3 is TGTGCCAGCAGCCCACAGGGGGTAACTCAGCCCCAGCATTTT.

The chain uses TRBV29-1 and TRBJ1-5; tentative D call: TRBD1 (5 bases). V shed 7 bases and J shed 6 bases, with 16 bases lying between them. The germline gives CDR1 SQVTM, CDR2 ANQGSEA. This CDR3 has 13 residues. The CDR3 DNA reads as TGCAGCGCCGTCTCAGGGTACGGTCAGCCCCAGCATTTT. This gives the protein CSAVSGYGQPQHF.

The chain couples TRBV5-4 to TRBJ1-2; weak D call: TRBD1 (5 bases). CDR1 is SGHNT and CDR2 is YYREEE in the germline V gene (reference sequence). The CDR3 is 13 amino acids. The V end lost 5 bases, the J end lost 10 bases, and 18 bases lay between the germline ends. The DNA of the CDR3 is TGTGCCAGCAGTCCCACGGGACTGCTTGACTACACCTTC. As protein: CASSPTGLLDYTF.

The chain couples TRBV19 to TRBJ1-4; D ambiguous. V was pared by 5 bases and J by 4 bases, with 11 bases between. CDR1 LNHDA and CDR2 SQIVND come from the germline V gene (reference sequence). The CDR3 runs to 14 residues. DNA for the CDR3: TGTGCCAGTAGTCGTCTGGGGATTAATGAAAAACTGTTTTTT. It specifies CASSRLGINEKLFF.

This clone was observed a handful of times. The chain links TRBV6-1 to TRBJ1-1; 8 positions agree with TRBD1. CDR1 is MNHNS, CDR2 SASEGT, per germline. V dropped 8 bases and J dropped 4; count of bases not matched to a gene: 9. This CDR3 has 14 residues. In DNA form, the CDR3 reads TGTGCCAGCGACAGGGGTATGCAGGGCACTGAAGCTTTCTTT. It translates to CASDRGMQGTEAFF.

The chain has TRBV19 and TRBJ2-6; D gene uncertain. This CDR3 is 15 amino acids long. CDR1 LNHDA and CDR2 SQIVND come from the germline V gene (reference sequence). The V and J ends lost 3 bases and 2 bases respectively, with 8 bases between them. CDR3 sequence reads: CASSIFGAGANVLTF. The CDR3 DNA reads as TGTGCCAGTAGTATCTTCGGCGCTGGGGCCAACGTCCTGACTTTC.

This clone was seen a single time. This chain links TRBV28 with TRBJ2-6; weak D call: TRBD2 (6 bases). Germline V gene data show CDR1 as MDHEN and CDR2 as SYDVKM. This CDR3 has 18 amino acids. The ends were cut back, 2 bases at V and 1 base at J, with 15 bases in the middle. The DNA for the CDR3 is TGTGCCAGCAGTTTACCGGGACTTGGGGGATCTGGGGCCAACGTCCTGACTTTC. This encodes CASSLPGLGGSGANVLTF.